What follows are 18 T cell receptor beta chains derived from one specimen sequenced in a study of T-cell reconstitution after alpha-beta-depleted transplantation in children. The library targeted TCRbeta and was prepared with unique molecular identifiers. Each CDR3 protein gets one entry after TCRdb re-called the PCR reads with MiXCR. This table has just over 350,000 distinct CDR3 sequences, more than 10% appearing once. Specimen: PBMCs, collected from the stem cell graft. The receptor source for this set is a human donor who donated a stem cell graft to a child with Fanconi anemia.

The table lists this clonotype with a few counts. V and J are TRBV28 and TRBJ2-4, with a possible D match to TRBD1 (6 bases). With 10 bases removed from V and 12 bases from J, the gap between germline ends came to 16 bases. CDR1 and CDR2 (germline): MDHEN, SYDVKM. This CDR3 is 11 amino acids long. CDR3 sequence: CAIQKGVSQYF. CDR3 DNA sequence: TGTGCCATCCAAAAGGGGGTCTCTCAGTACTTC.

The V call is TRBV6-6, the J call TRBJ2-1; D gene uncertain. V shed 7 bases and J shed 3 bases, with 7 bases lying between them. In germline, CDR1 is MNHNY, CDR2 SVGAGI (reference sequence). The CDR3 consists of 12 residues. The CDR3 sequence is CASISDYNEQFF. The CDR3 bases are TGTGCCAGCATCTCGGACTACAATGAGCAGTTCTTC.

This clonotype was observed a handful of times. J is TRBJ1-5 and V is TRBV7-2; no firm D call. Germline CDR1 reads SGHTA; CDR2 reads FQGNSA. The CDR3 sequence is 12 residues long. The germline V and J ends were trimmed by 8 bases and 4 bases, with 9 bases remaining between them. The CDR3 here is CASGQMNQPQHF. In DNA form, the CDR3 reads TGTGCCAGCGGCCAGATGAATCAGCCCCAGCATTTT.

The V gene is TRBV29-1, the J gene TRBJ2-1; 9 nucleotides line up with TRBD2. The CDR3 has 13 amino acids. V trimming: 6 bases; J trimming: 8 bases; junction bases outside the gene matches: 8. CDR1 SQVTM and CDR2 ANQGSEA come from the germline V gene. The CDR3 reads CSVEGLAVDEQFF. The CDR3 region has the DNA TGCAGCGTAGAGGGACTAGCCGTCGATGAGCAGTTCTTC.

This clonotype appeared many times. The genes are TRBV9 and TRBJ1-1; 10 bases are a match to TRBD1. CDR3 length: 14 residues. Trimming took 0 bases from V and 6 from J; bases not matched to a gene: 2. Germline lookup yields CDR1 SGDLS and CDR2 YYNGEE. DNA for the CDR3: TGTGCCAGCAGCGTAGGGGGACAGGGGTCTGAAGCTTTCTTT. Translating gives CASSVGGQGSEAFF.

The chain is built from TRBV6-1 and TRBJ1-1; 8 positions match TRBD1. Germline lookup yields CDR1 MNHNS and CDR2 SASEGT. CDR3 length: 15 residues. V shed 5 bases and J 2 bases; nucleotides not matched to a gene: 7. The CDR3 coding sequence is TGTGCCAGCAGTCCAGACAGGGGACCTAACACTGAAGCTTTCTTT. It encodes CASSPDRGPNTEAFF.

V and J are TRBV28 and TRBJ2-2, with D uncertain. Looked up from germline, CDR1 is MDHEN and CDR2 is SYDVKM. The CDR3 sequence is 15 residues long. Trimming left V 6 bases short and J 6 bases short, with 17 bases between. The DNA for the CDR3 is TGTGCCAGCAGCCCCTTGACTGGAAGGGCCGGGGAGCTGTTTTTT. Protein sequence: CASSPLTGRAGELFF. The full variable domain, with the rest looked up from reference TRBV28 and TRBJ2-2, is DVKVTQSSRYLVKRTGEKVFLECVQDMDHENMFWYRQDPGLGLRLIYFSYDVKMKEKGDIPEGYSVSREKKERFSLILESASTNQTSMYLCASSPLTGRAGELFFGEGSRLTVL.

This clonotype appeared a few times. V is TRBV11-2 and J is TRBJ2-7; D is unclear. This CDR3 has 13 residues. CDR1 is SGHAT, CDR2 FQNNGV, per germline. Trimming took 1 base from V and 7 from J, leaving 11 bases between them. The DNA of the CDR3 is TGTGCCAGCAGCTTAGCGGGCGGCGCGGAGCAGTACTTC. The encoded protein is CASSLAGGAEQYF. Complete variable domain (other parts from reference TRBV11-2 and TRBJ2-7): EAGVAQSPRYKIIEKRQSVAFWCNPISGHATLYWYQQILGQGPKLLIQFQNNGVVDDSQLPKDRFSAERLKGVDSTLKIQPAKLEDSAVYLCASSLAGGAEQYFGPGTRLTVT.

This clonotype appeared many times. The chain has TRBV4-3 and TRBJ2-1; no firm D call. CDR1 and CDR2 from the germline V gene are LGHNA and YSLEER. V was trimmed by 0 bases and J by 5 bases, leaving 8 bases between them. The CDR3 is 14 residues long. The CDR3 bases are TGCGCCAGCAGCCAAGATTGGGCCAACAATGAGCAGTTCTTC. Translated: CASSQDWANNEQFF.

This clonotype has more than one count but fewer than ten. The gene calls are TRBV29-1 and TRBJ2-3; weak D call: TRBD2 (5 bases). Germline V gene sequence: CDR1 SQVTM, CDR2 ANQGSEA. There are 13 residues in the CDR3. Trimming cost V 7 bases and J 4 bases, with 15 bases left between them. The CDR3 nucleotides are TGCAGCGCCGACCAAACTAGTGCAGATACGCAGTATTTT. It codes for CSADQTSADTQYF.

This clonotype turned up a few times. V gene TRBV5-4 combines with J gene TRBJ2-2; 9 nucleotides match TRBD2. In germline, CDR1 is SGHNT, CDR2 YYREEE (reference sequence). The CDR3 covers 15 residues. Losses at the gene ends were 3 bases for V and 6 bases for J; bases not matched to a gene: 6. In DNA form, the CDR3 reads TGTGCCAGCAGCTCTCCGGGACTAGCATCCGGGGAGCTGTTTTTT. This gives the protein CASSSPGLASGELFF. The entire variable domain, with the rest obtained from reference TRBV5-4 and TRBJ2-2, is as follows: ETGVTQSPTHLIKTRGQQVTLRCSSQSGHNTVSWYQQALGQGPQFIFQYYREEENGRGNFPPRFSGLQFPNYSSELNVNALELDDSALYLCASSSPGLASGELFFGEGSRLTVL.

This clonotype was found a few times. The chain uses TRBV30 and TRBJ2-3; no firm D call. Germline CDR1 reads GTSNPN; CDR2 reads SVGIG (reference sequence). V was trimmed by 0 bases and J by 3 bases, leaving 1 base between them. The CDR3 has 11 amino acids. CDR3 sequence (DNA): TGTGCCTGGAGTGTTACAGATACGCAGTATTTT. Translation gives CAWSVTDTQYF.

This clonotype has a count of ten or more. The V gene is TRBV5-1, the J gene TRBJ1-2; no clear D. Looked up from germline, CDR1 is SGHRS and CDR2 is YFSETQ. V lost 4 bases, J lost 3 bases, and 10 bases lay in between. The CDR3 length is 13 residues. In DNA, the CDR3 is TGCGCCAGCAGCAAGGTCAGCTACTATGGCTACACCTTC. Its protein product is CASSKVSYYGYTF.

This clonotype has at least ten counts. The rearrangement uses TRBV5-6 and TRBJ2-7, with 7 positions matching TRBD2. CDR1 SGHDT and CDR2 YYEEEE come from the germline V gene. Unmatched junction bases numbered 5, after V lost 2 bases and J lost 3 bases. This CDR3 has 14 amino acids. The CDR3 region has the DNA TGTGCCAGCAGCTTACGCGGGGGAATCTACGAGCAGTACTTC. It translates to CASSLRGGIYEQYF. Combining the CDR3 with reference TRBV5-6 and TRBJ2-7 gives the whole variable domain DAGVTQSPTHLIKTRGQQVTLRCSPKSGHDTVSWYQQALGQGPQFIFQYYEEEERQRGNFPDRFSGHQFPNYSSELNVNALLLGDSALYLCASSLRGGIYEQYFGPGTRLTVT.

There are a few counts of this clonotype. The CDR3 spells CSVEDLAGIGNEQFF. DNA of the CDR3: TGCAGCGTTGAAGATCTAGCGGGGATAGGAAATGAGCAGTTCTTC. The chain carries TRBV29-1 and TRBJ2-1; the match to TRBD2 covers 9 bases. Germline CDR1 SQVTM, CDR2 ANQGSEA. V gave up 0 bases and J gave up 7 bases; unmatched junction bases: 7. This CDR3 region has 15 residues.

This clonotype has only a few counts. The V call is TRBV19, the J call TRBJ2-5; 7 positions agree with TRBD1. The CDR3 totals 14 residues. V lost 3 bases, J lost 5 bases, and 6 bases stayed unmatched. Germline-derived CDR1 and CDR2 are LNHDA and SQIVND (reference sequence). The CDR3 protein is CASSITGVGETQYF. CDR3 sequence (DNA): TGTGCCAGTAGTATCACAGGGGTTGGGGAGACCCAGTACTTC. Supplemented by reference TRBV19 and TRBJ2-5, the full variable domain reads DGGITQSPKYLFRKEGQNVTLSCEQNLNHDAMYWYRQDPGQGLRLIYYSQIVNDFQKGDIAEGYSVSREKKESFPLTVTSAQKNPTAFYLCASSITGVGETQYFGPGTRLLVL.

This clonotype occurred many times. The V call is TRBV12-3 or TRBV12-4, the J call TRBJ2-5, with a possible D match to TRBD2 (5 bases). This CDR3 has 14 residues. The V and J ends lost 6 bases and 1 base respectively, with 12 bases between them. CDR3 nucleotide sequence: TGTGCCAGCAGGCCCCCGGGGATCCAAGAGACCCAGTACTTC. This gives the protein CASRPPGIQETQYF.

This rearrangement joins TRBV5-1 to TRBJ2-2, with a tentative D call TRBD1 (5 bases). The ends were cut back, 4 bases at V and 5 bases at J, with 12 bases in the middle. Germline V gene data show CDR1 as SGHRS and CDR2 as YFSETQ. The CDR3 is made up of 14 amino acids. CDR3 protein: CASSIDSPTGELFF. The CDR3 DNA follows: TGCGCCAGCAGCATCGACAGTCCGACCGGGGAGCTGTTTTTT. Full variable domain (outside the CDR3, taken from reference TRBV5-1 and TRBJ2-2): KAGVTQTPRYLIKTRGQQVTLSCSPISGHRSVSWYQQTPGQGLQFLFEYFSETQRNKGNFPGRFSGRQFSNSRSEMNVSTLELGDSALYLCASSIDSPTGELFFGEGSRLTVL.